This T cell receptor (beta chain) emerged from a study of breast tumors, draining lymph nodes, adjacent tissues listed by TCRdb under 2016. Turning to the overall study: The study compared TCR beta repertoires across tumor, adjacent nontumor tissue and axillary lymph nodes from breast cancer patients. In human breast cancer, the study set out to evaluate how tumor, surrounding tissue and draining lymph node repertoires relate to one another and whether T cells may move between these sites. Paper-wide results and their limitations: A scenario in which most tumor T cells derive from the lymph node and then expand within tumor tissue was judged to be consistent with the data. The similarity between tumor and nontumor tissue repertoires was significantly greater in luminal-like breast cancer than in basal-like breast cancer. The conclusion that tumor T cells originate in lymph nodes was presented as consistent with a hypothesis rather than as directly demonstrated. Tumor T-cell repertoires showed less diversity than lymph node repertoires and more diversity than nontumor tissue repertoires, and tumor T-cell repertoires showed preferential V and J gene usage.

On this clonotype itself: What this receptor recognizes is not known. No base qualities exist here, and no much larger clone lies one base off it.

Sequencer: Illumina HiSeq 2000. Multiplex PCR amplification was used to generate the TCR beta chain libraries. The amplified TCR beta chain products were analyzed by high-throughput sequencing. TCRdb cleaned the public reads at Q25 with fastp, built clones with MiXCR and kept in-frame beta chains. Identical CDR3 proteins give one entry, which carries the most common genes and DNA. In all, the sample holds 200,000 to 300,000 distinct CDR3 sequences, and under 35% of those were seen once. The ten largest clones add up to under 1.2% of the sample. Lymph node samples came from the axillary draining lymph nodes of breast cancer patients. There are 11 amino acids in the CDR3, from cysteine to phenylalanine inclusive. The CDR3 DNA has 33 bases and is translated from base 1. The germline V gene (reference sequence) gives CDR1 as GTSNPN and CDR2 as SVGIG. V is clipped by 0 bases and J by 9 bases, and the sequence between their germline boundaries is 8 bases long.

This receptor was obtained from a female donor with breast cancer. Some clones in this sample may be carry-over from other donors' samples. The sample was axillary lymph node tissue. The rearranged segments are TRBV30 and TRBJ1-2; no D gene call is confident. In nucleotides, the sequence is TGTGCCTGGAGTGTGGCTTCAAGCTACACCTTC. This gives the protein CAWSVASSYTF.